One and the same sample provided the 31 T cell receptor beta chains below, sequenced in a study of T-cell memory formation after mild COVID-19 (dated by TCRdb to the early 2020s). The library was obtained by 5' RACE. The run used an Illumina NovaSeq 6000. TCRdb reran the public reads through fastp at Q25 and MiXCR, keeping productive beta chains. Every distinct CDR3 protein forms one entry, paired with its most common genes and DNA. For this sample the table gives 150,000 to 200,000 distinct CDR3 sequences, of which under 14% were detected only once. The ten largest clonotypes hold approximately 3.4% of the sample. The material sequenced was PBMCs or a T cell subset sorted from them (not recorded which). Receptor source: a man aged 18-30 years who had mild COVID-19 (a few samples of this study predate the infection). The sample titles of this study are shuffled in the database, so cell type and time point are left out; the donor was told from shared clones.

This clonotype was seen only a few times. The V gene is TRBV20-1, the J gene TRBJ1-6; 7 bases line up with TRBD1. The CDR3 loop spans 15 amino acids. Trimming cost V 0 bases and J 7 bases; bases outside gene matches: 6. The germline gives CDR1 DFQATT, CDR2 SNEGSKA (reference sequence). The CDR3 sequence: CSARDTAGGNSPLHF. The DNA of the CDR3 is TGCAGTGCTAGAGATACGGCAGGGGGGAATTCACCCCTCCACTTT.

This clonotype was counted many times. The chain has TRBV20-1 and TRBJ2-3; D perhaps matches TRBD2 (7 bases). The V end was cut by 3 bases, the J end by 0 bases, with 10 bases between. Germline V gene data show CDR1 as DFQATT and CDR2 as SNEGSKA (reference sequence). This CDR3 region has 14 residues. The CDR3 loop reads CSASGGPSTDTQYF. The CDR3 nucleotides read TGCAGTGCTAGCGGGGGGCCTAGCACAGATACGCAGTATTTT.

CDR3 sequence reads: CASSWGLSYNEQFF. Here the CDR3 DNA reads TGTGCCAGCAGTTGGGGGCTCTCCTACAATGAGCAGTTCTTC. The rearrangement links TRBV28 to TRBJ2-1; tentatively, D is TRBD1 (6 bases). The ends were cut back, 4 bases at V and 0 bases at J, with 7 bases in the middle. Germline V gene sequence: CDR1 MDHEN, CDR2 SYDVKM. The CDR3 is 14 amino acids.

The V and J genes are TRBV5-1 and TRBJ1-2; the D is unclear. Trimming took off 4 bases at V and 4 bases at J, with 17 bases between the two ends. Germline loops: CDR1 SGHRS, CDR2 YFSETQ. The CDR3 totals 15 residues. DNA of the CDR3: TGCGCCAGCAGCAGGACGGGGAATTCCGTCTATGGCTACACCTTC. This translates into CASSRTGNSVYGYTF.

In its sample, this clonotype was seen a few times. The gene calls are TRBV20-1 and TRBJ2-3; TRBD1 agrees at 10 bases. This CDR3 comprises 15 residues. V lost 6 bases, J lost 8 bases, and 14 bases stayed unmatched. Germline lookup yields CDR1 DFQATT and CDR2 SNEGSKA (reference sequence). The CDR3 loop reads CSAAPGTGAGGTQYF. CDR3 nucleotides: TGCAGTGCAGCCCCCGGGACAGGGGCGGGTGGTACGCAGTATTTT.

There are a few counts of this clonotype. The J gene is TRBJ2-5, the V gene TRBV20-1; D gene ambiguous. The CDR3 is 13 residues long. Looked up from germline, CDR1 is DFQATT and CDR2 is SNEGSKA (reference sequence). V lost 2 bases and J 1 base, leaving 8 bases between the germline ends. CDR3 sequence reads: CSARPPVQETQYF. The CDR3 DNA reads as TGCAGTGCTAGACCCCCCGTCCAAGAGACCCAGTACTTC.

Note on this clonotype: An end of the junction differs from the germline gene, which may be a read error. The J gene is TRBJ1-5, the V gene TRBV12-3 or TRBV12-4; D is undetermined. The CDR3 extends over 13 amino acids. CDR3 sequence: CARSSLENQPQHF. CDR3 DNA sequence: TGTGCCAGAAGTTCCCTAGAGAATCAGCCCCAGCATTTT.

This clonotype was seen at least ten times. The V call is TRBV20-1, the J call TRBJ2-2; 8 bases are a match to TRBD2. The junction had 0 bases not matched to a gene; V was cut back by 0 bases and J by 0 bases. This CDR3 is built from 15 residues. The V gene's germline CDR1 is DFQATT and CDR2 SNEGSKA (reference sequence). The CDR3 DNA is TGCAGTGCTAGAGAGCGGGGGGCGAACACCGGGGAGCTGTTTTTT. This translates into CSARERGANTGELFF.

This clonotype turned up a few times. This chain uses TRBV18 with TRBJ1-1, with 8 nucleotides matching TRBD1. This CDR3 is built from 15 residues. Trimming took 3 bases from V and 3 from J; bases not matched to a gene: 6. Looked up from germline, CDR1 is KGHSH and CDR2 is LQKENI. The CDR3 DNA follows: TGTGCCAGCTCACCCTCGACAGGGGTGGACACTGAAGCTTTCTTT. Protein product: CASSPSTGVDTEAFF.

This clonotype occurred a few times. The chain is built from TRBV7-7 and TRBJ2-5; 9 bases match TRBD2. The J segment lost 5 bases and the V segment lost 5 bases, leaving 6 bases of the junction unmatched. The length of the CDR3 is 14 residues. Germline values: CDR1 SSHAT, CDR2 FNYEAQ (reference sequence). The CDR3 nucleotides read TGTGCCAGCAGCCCGGCAGGACTAGCGGAGACCCAGTACTTC. Encoded protein: CASSPAGLAETQYF.

The rearrangement joins TRBV6-2 or TRBV6-3 to TRBJ1-5; D ambiguous. The CDR3 consists of 13 residues. The germline V gene has CDR1 MNHEY and CDR2 SVGEGT. V was pared by 2 bases and J by 4 bases, with 6 bases between. The chain's CDR3 is CASSYLQNQPQHF. In nucleotides, the CDR3 is TGTGCCAGCAGTTACCTGCAAAATCAGCCCCAGCATTTT.

The chain uses TRBV24-1 and TRBJ2-5; tentatively, D is TRBD1 (6 bases). Per germline, CDR1 KGHDR and CDR2 SFDVKD. This CDR3 has 13 amino acids. Trimming pared 3 bases from V and 3 bases from J, leaving 7 bases between. This CDR3 reads CATSDPGEETQYF. The CDR3 DNA follows: TGTGCCACCAGTGATCCAGGGGAAGAGACCCAGTACTTC.

Many counts were recorded for this clonotype. The chain couples TRBV7-2 to TRBJ2-3; D is possibly TRBD2 (7 bases). CDR3 length: 16 residues. The V end lost 5 bases, the J end lost 2 bases, and 17 bases lay between the germline ends. Germline V gene lookup returns CDR1 SGHTA and CDR2 FQGNSA. The CDR3 here is CASSTRGGLTTDTQYF. In DNA form, the CDR3 reads TGTGCCAGCAGCACCCGCGGGGGCCTAACCACAGATACGCAGTATTTT.

The chain combines TRBV5-1 with TRBJ2-3; D not resolved. Germline CDR1 SGHRS, CDR2 YFSETQ. V lost 4 bases and J 6 bases, leaving 12 bases between the germline ends. This CDR3 is built from 13 residues. CDR3 loop: CASSVLTGDTQYF. In nucleotides, the CDR3 is TGCGCCAGCAGCGTACTGACCGGGGATACGCAGTATTTT.

This clonotype showed up just a few times. The chain couples TRBV5-1 to TRBJ2-3, with TRBD2 matching 9 bases. Looked up from germline, CDR1 is SGHRS and CDR2 is YFSETQ. Unmatched junction bases numbered 11, after V lost 0 bases and J lost 6 bases. The length of the CDR3 is 17 residues. The CDR3 is CASSLGDSGGSLDTQYF. Written as DNA, the CDR3 is TGCGCCAGCAGCTTGGGTGATAGCGGGGGAAGCCTCGATACGCAGTATTTT.

Ten or more counts support this clonotype. The chain is built from TRBV7-3 and TRBJ2-2; D might be TRBD1 (5 bases). V lost 0 bases and J lost 3, with 11 bases in between. The CDR3 covers 16 residues. Germline V gene data show CDR1 as SGHTA and CDR2 as FQGTGA. The CDR3 region is CASSLTEQAYTGELFF. In DNA, the CDR3 is TGTGCCAGCAGCTTAACTGAACAGGCGTACACCGGGGAGCTGTTTTTT.

A few counts support this clonotype. The rearrangement joins TRBV11-3 to TRBJ2-1, with TRBD2 matching over 9 bases. Unmatched junction bases numbered 5, after V lost 0 bases and J lost 2 bases. The CDR3 is 17 residues long. The germline gives CDR1 SGHNT, CDR2 YENEEA. CDR3 protein: CASSLDASGGTYNEQFF. In DNA, the CDR3 is TGTGCCAGCAGCTTAGATGCCAGCGGGGGGACCTACAATGAGCAGTTCTTC.

The chain couples TRBV24-1 to TRBJ2-1; D is ambiguous. The V end lost 1 base, the J end lost 3 bases, and 9 bases lay between the germline ends. This CDR3 region has 15 residues. Germline CDR1 and CDR2: KGHDR and SFDVKD. In nucleotides, the CDR3 is TGTGCCACCAGTGATTTATCTTCAGACTACAATGAGCAGTTCTTC. This codes for CATSDLSSDYNEQFF.

This sequence joins TRBV7-2 and TRBJ1-1; 9 nucleotides align to TRBD1. Trimming at V came to 5 bases and at J to 5 bases, leaving 6 bases not matched to a gene. CDR3 length: 14 residues. Germline V gene lookup returns CDR1 SGHTA and CDR2 FQGNSA. The CDR3 is CASSPRTGVTEAFF. Here the CDR3 DNA reads TGTGCCAGCAGCCCCAGGACAGGGGTTACTGAAGCTTTCTTT.

The table lists this clonotype with many counts. The J gene is TRBJ1-1, the V gene TRBV5-1; a weak D match, TRBD1 (6 bases). The V gene lost 4 bases and the J gene lost 1 base, with 11 bases spanning the gap. Germline CDR1 is SGHRS and CDR2 is YFSETQ. The CDR3 is 14 amino acids. The CDR3 sequence is CASSQQGRNTEAFF. CDR3 nucleotides: TGCGCCAGCAGCCAACAGGGCAGGAACACTGAAGCTTTCTTT.

The chain couples TRBV9 to TRBJ2-2; weak D call: TRBD1 (6 bases). CDR1 and CDR2 from the germline V gene are SGDLS and YYNGEE. The CDR3 loop spans 14 amino acids. V was trimmed by 0 bases and J by 7 bases, leaving 10 bases between them. The CDR3 sequence: CASSVASRGGELFF. DNA for the CDR3: TGTGCCAGCAGCGTAGCGAGCAGGGGCGGGGAGCTGTTTTTT.

This clonotype was seen ten or more times. The chain is built from TRBV4-2 and TRBJ2-5, with 10 positions matching TRBD2. V shed 4 bases and J 5 bases; nucleotides not matched to a gene: 13. CDR3 length equals 17 residues. Per germline, CDR1 LGHNA and CDR2 YNFKEQ. CDR3 region: CASSRDGSSGGYETQYF. The CDR3 DNA reads TGTGCCAGCAGCCGAGACGGTTCTAGCGGGGGTTATGAGACCCAGTACTTC.

A few counts support this clonotype. This chain uses TRBV6-5 with TRBJ1-1; TRBD1 aligns across 7 bases. Germline CDR1 and CDR2: MNHEY and SVGAGI. The CDR3 covers 15 residues. Trimming took 2 bases from V and 2 from J; bases not matched to a gene: 5. The CDR3 DNA is TGTGCCAGCAGTTACGGAGACAGGGTCAACACTGAAGCTTTCTTT. Its protein is CASSYGDRVNTEAFF.

The table lists this clonotype with a few counts. The chain carries TRBV20-1 and TRBJ2-1, with TRBD2 identical over 8 bases. The CDR3 is made up of 14 amino acids. CDR1 and CDR2 from the germline V gene are DFQATT and SNEGSKA (reference sequence). Trimming removed 6 bases from V and 3 bases from J; junction bases left unmatched: 7. The CDR3 loop reads CSARELADYNEQFF. The CDR3 region has the DNA TGCAGTGCCCGAGAACTAGCGGACTACAATGAGCAGTTCTTC.

The V and J genes are TRBV10-3 and TRBJ2-7; 7 bases agree with TRBD1. The V segment lost 3 bases and the J segment 0 bases; nucleotides outside the gene matches: 2. The length of the CDR3 is 14 residues. Germline V gene data show CDR1 as ENHRY and CDR2 as SYGVKD. DNA of the CDR3: TGTGCCATCAGTGAAGACAGGGACTCCTACGAGCAGTACTTC. This gives the protein CAISEDRDSYEQYF.

The chain carries TRBV10-3 and TRBJ1-1, with D perhaps TRBD1 (6 bases). CDR3 length: 12 amino acids. Germline V gene sequence: CDR1 ENHRY, CDR2 SYGVKD. With 10 bases removed from V and 3 bases from J, the gap between germline ends came to 12 bases. This CDR3 reads CATKGGDTEAFF. The CDR3 DNA reads as TGTGCCACCAAAGGGGGGGACACTGAAGCTTTCTTT.

V and J are TRBV30 and TRBJ1-5; 8 bases match TRBD1. V lost 0 bases and J lost 7; bases outside the gene matches: 2. In germline, CDR1 is GTSNPN, CDR2 SVGIG (reference sequence). CDR3 length: 13 residues. The CDR3 DNA is TGTGCCTGGAGTGTCACAGGGGGACAGCCCCAGCATTTT. It codes for CAWSVTGGQPQHF.

CDR3 nucleotide sequence: TGTGCCAGCAGTTTAGGATGGGGCAATCAGCCCCAGCATTTT. Amino acid sequence: CASSLGWGNQPQHF. The V gene is TRBV12-3 or TRBV12-4, the J gene TRBJ1-5; the D is unclear. Trimming stripped 1 base from V and 2 bases from J, with 6 bases between. The length of the CDR3 is 14 residues.

This clonotype has just a few counts. The chain couples TRBV9 to TRBJ1-2; 8 positions agree with TRBD1. The CDR3 is made up of 15 amino acids. Germline CDR1 is SGDLS and CDR2 is YYNGEE. With 5 bases clipped from V and 7 bases from J, the junction kept 13 bases outside the gene matches. The CDR3 nucleotides are TGTGCCAGCAGATTTAACCGCGGACAGGGCGCTGGCTACACCTTC. As protein: CASRFNRGQGAGYTF. Full variable domain (outside the CDR3, taken from reference TRBV9 and TRBJ1-2): DSGVTQTPKHLITATGQRVTLRCSPRSGDLSVYWYQQSLDQGLQFLIQYYNGEERAKGNILERFSAQQFPDLHSELNLSSLELGDSALYFCASRFNRGQGAGYTFGSGTRLTVV.

This chain connects TRBV12-3 or TRBV12-4 to TRBJ2-3, with no clear D. V lost 3 bases and J lost 1, with 11 bases in between. This CDR3 is built from 15 residues. CDR3 sequence: CASSLMELRTDTQYF. The CDR3 DNA follows: TGTGCCAGCAGTTTGATGGAGCTGCGCACAGATACGCAGTATTTT.

This clonotype was counted between two and nine times. The chain carries TRBV12-3 or TRBV12-4 and TRBJ2-2; possibly TRBD1 for D (6 bases). The CDR3 has 15 amino acids. The germline V and J ends were trimmed by 2 bases and 6 bases, with 13 bases remaining between them. CDR3 sequence reads: CASSLRHRVAGELFF. Written as DNA, the CDR3 is TGTGCCAGCAGTTTAAGGCACAGGGTGGCCGGGGAGCTGTTTTTT.